This entry concerns a single T cell receptor (beta chain). Its target antigen remains unknown. Within one base of it there is no much larger clone, and no base qualities were kept. The CDR3 regions of human TCRbeta chains were analyzed by immunosequencing. The paper's processing steps were these. Repertoire TCRs were checked for matches against a reference library of SARS-CoV-2-specific TCRs that had been generated using the MIRA antigen-specificity platform. Breadth was defined as the fraction of unique TCRs that were SARS-CoV-2-associated, and depth was defined as the fraction of total T cells that were SARS-CoV-2-associated. Using the MIRA data, each spike-specific TCR was mapped to the spike region that the TCR reacts to and placed in a CD4 or CD8 class. Log10-transformed breadth and depth values were compared by one-way ANOVA with Sidak's multiple comparisons tests. TCRdb obtained this table from immuneACCESS and retained in-frame rearrangements with V and J assigned. These tables miss some clones; where compared with another copy, unresolved V genes account for less than half of the shortfall, and the remainder is unexplained. The V and J calls and the clone size are those of that table, but D and trimming were determined from the DNA. The sample table records under 85,000 clones; 88% of these occur just once. The top ten clonotypes cover around 5.1% of the sample.

V lost 7 bases and J lost 1 base, and the count of bases not matched to a germline gene is 6. The CDR3 measures 15 amino acids from cysteine to phenylalanine. The DNA shown is the 45-base CDR3, in frame from base 1. The germline V gene (reference sequence) supplies CDR1 LGHDT and CDR2 YNNKEL. In light of the paper, this sample's time point label describes: baseline before first vaccination. According to the study, the label for this sample's treatment or condition signals: meningococcal conjugate vaccine given as trial control. Vaccinee samples were obtained from the UK trials COV001 and COV002, which included a single-blind randomized controlled phase 2/3 trial of AZD1222 (ChAdOx1 nCoV-19) in healthy adults. For TCRbeta chain sequencing, PBMC samples from trial participants were taken at day 0 and at day 28 after the second dose. This sample was taken from a study of T cell responses to AZD1222 COVID-19 vaccine listed by TCRdb under 2021. Broadly, across the study: TCR sequencing covered approximately 230 trial participants: about 210 given two doses of AZD1222 and 26 given two doses of MenACWY control vaccine. Trial participants were enrolled by age into subgroups of 18-55, 56-69 and 70-plus years, and around 150, 29 and 61 TCR-sequenced participants, respectively, were included in these subgroups. Overall study results and their limits: Only five or six AZD1222 recipients were SARS-CoV-2 seropositive at baseline, limiting conclusions about previously exposed vaccinees. Participants were mostly white British, with more females than males. The authors suggested clonal diversity may have been underestimated. Because no day 14 peak-response samples were available, the repertoires could be characterized only after the peak T cell response. Vaccine-associated CD4 TCRs spanned the whole spike protein, with dominant responses in regions 160-218 and 743-854. The 56-69-year group was small, and its depth increase did not reach significance, likely because of low power. Reportedly, almost half of the unique spike-specific TCRs recognized epitopes lying outside the regions that are mutated in the B.1.351 and B.1.1.7 variants. After two AZD1222 doses, both the breadth and the depth of spike-specific TCRs were significantly higher than at day 0 and than in MenACWY recipients.

This chain joins TRBV3-1 (or the pseudogene TRBV3-2) to TRBJ2-5, with 10 bases matching TRBD2. The TCR comes from an adult in good health. Specimen: peripheral blood, collected on day 0 of MenACWY control vaccination. The DNA reads TGTGCCAGCAATCTAGCGGGGGACTTCCAAGAGACCCAGTACTTC. Its translation is CASNLAGDFQETQYF.